This T cell receptor beta chain was sequenced in a study of blood T cell repertoires in COVID-19. About the research overall: There were acute and convalescent COVID-19 samples, and they came from the United States, Italy and Spain.

CDR1 and CDR2 from the germline V gene are SGHRS and YFSETQ. J was trimmed by 5 bases and V by 3 bases; bases with no gene match: 7. The CDR3 has 14 amino acids. In the original workflow: Amplification of reference gene primers provided the estimated nucleated cell counts. Repertoires were generated with immunoSEQ multiplex PCR, while TCRdb's copy carries only in-frame clones and drops some. V and J calls and clone size follow that table, whereas D and trimming were derived from the DNA. Among under 170,000 clones, around 87% were seen once, and the ten largest hold 3.5% to 5%. The gene calls are TRBV5-1 and TRBJ1-1; TRBD1 aligns across 7 bases. Source material: peripheral blood. The receptor's source is a woman aged 55 to 70 with active or convalescent COVID-19. The CDR3 bases are TGCGCCAGCAGCTCACAGGGGCCGAATACTGAAGCTTTCTTT. Translating gives CASSSQGPNTEAFF.